This T cell receptor beta chain was found in a study of T cells in localized non-small cell lung cancer. Libraries were prepared by immunoSEQ multiplex PCR; TCRdb keeps only in-frame clonotypes and omits some of them. The sample yields 23,000 or so clones, more than 85% seen once. General study results and limits: Higher blood T cell density tracked longer overall survival.

On this clone itself: Its antigen is still unknown.

The V end lost 7 bases, the J end lost 5 bases, and 14 bases lay between the germline ends. The germline V gene encodes CDR1 LNHDA and CDR2 SQIVND (reference sequence). CDR3 length: 13 residues. The origin of this receptor is a man aged 40 to 69 with stage III squamous cell lung carcinoma. The sample consisted of peripheral blood, taken before any cancer treatment. The gene calls are TRBV19 and TRBJ1-1; D call uncertain. As DNA, the CDR3 is TGTGCCAGTAACCACGGTAGAGGGACTGAAGCTTTCTTT. Protein: CASNHGRGTEAFF.